This TCR beta chain was found in a study of Graves' ophthalmopathy and Graves' hyperthyroidism. Across the whole study: Sampling took place at initial diagnosis, with peripheral blood obtained before any treatment. Regarding the study as a whole: Progression of ophthalmopathy was predicted by the model with about 66% sensitivity and around 72% specificity. Most expanded clonotypes from thyroid (those above 0.001 frequency) were also found in blood.

RNA transcripts were the source from which TCR beta CDR3 regions were amplified. Second-round multiplex PCR came after first-round RT-PCR with HTBI primers. From the multiplex PCR reads, TCRdb called clonotypes with MiXCR, one entry per CDR3 protein. The sample includes 300,000 to 450,000 distinct CDR3 sequences, about 18% of them seen just once. Hyperthyroidism was classified as stable if no ophthalmopathy occurred within 18 months of follow-up. The CDR3 sequence is 17 residues long. V trimming: 0 bases; J trimming: 3 bases; junction bases outside the gene matches: 9. The V gene's germline CDR1 is SGHTA and CDR2 FQGTGA. This clonotype came up many times. Its antigen is unknown.

The J gene is TRBJ2-7, the V gene TRBV7-3, with 9 nucleotides matching TRBD1. Sequenced input: peripheral blood. This clonotype was obtained from an adult woman with stable Graves' hyperthyroidism. CDR3 sequence: CASSLTDRGCNFYEQYF. In DNA, the CDR3 is TGTGCCAGCAGCTTAACGGACAGGGGTTGTAACTTCTACGAGCAGTACTTC.